This T cell receptor (beta chain) is drawn from a study of cytomegalovirus exposure and HLA in healthy donors. Study-level information: Early released data had about 80 million unique TCRs, all coming from HLA-typed donors. Findings and caveats of the study: Cytomegalovirus-associated status was assigned to 164 TCR beta chains.

Vbeta (60) and Jbeta (13) primers were used in the PCR. Generated by immunoSEQ multiplex PCR, the TCRdb table keeps only in-frame clones and is missing some. Of 140,000 to 150,000 clones in the sample, nearly 85% were seen once. Germline CDR1 SGHRS, CDR2 YFSETQ. The CDR3 loop spans 17 amino acids. V lost 0 bases, J lost 7 bases, and 13 bases stayed unmatched. A note on this clone: Its antigen is as yet unknown.

The sample taken for sequencing was PBMCs. The clonotype was recovered from a male donor in good health and CMV-seronegative. The rearrangement joins TRBV5-1 to TRBJ2-5; 9 positions match TRBD2. The CDR3 DNA sequence: TGCGCCAGCAGCTTGGCCGGTAGCGGGGGCCGGGCGGGGACCCAGTACTTC. Translation: CASSLAGSGGRAGTQYF.